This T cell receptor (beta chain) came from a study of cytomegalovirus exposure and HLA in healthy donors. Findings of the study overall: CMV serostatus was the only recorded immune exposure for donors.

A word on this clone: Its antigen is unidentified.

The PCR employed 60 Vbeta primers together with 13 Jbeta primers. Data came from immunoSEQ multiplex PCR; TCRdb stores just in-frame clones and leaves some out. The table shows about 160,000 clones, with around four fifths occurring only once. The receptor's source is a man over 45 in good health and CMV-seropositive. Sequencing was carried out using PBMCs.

Here the CDR3 reads CASSNSGVGTGELFF. CDR3 bases: TGCGCCAGCAGCAACTCAGGGGTAGGCACCGGGGAGCTGTTTTTT. The V and J genes are TRBV5-1 and TRBJ2-2; weak D call: TRBD1 (6 bases). Trimming shortened V by 4 bases and J by 4 bases, and 14 bases separated the two germline ends. This CDR3 region has 15 residues. Germline V gene data show CDR1 as SGHRS and CDR2 as YFSETQ.